This entry is about one T cell receptor beta chain. Germline trimming cut 7 bases from V and 2 bases from J; bases unmatched to any gene: 8. Germline CDR1 SQVTM, CDR2 ANQGSEA. The CDR3 contains 14 residues. Sample treatment: oral pan-JAK inhibitor, 5-10 mg twice daily. The data were obtained in a study of CD8+ T cells in alopecia areata. After isolation, RNA underwent reverse transcription to generate cDNA as the sequencing template. Clones were read by immunoSEQ multiplex PCR, and TCRdb kept only the in-frame ones, dropping some. The sample shows 64,000 or so clones, 40% to 55% of them seen only once.

The receptor was derived from a human donor with alopecia areata. The sequencing here drew on CD8+ T cells sorted from blood, taken around week 37, from a patient treated with tofacitinib. The genes are TRBV29-1 and TRBJ2-7; 10 bases are a match to TRBD1. The CDR3 here is CSARGGQGAYEQYF. CDR3 coding DNA: TGCAGCGCCCGGGGAGGACAGGGGGCCTACGAGCAGTACTTC.